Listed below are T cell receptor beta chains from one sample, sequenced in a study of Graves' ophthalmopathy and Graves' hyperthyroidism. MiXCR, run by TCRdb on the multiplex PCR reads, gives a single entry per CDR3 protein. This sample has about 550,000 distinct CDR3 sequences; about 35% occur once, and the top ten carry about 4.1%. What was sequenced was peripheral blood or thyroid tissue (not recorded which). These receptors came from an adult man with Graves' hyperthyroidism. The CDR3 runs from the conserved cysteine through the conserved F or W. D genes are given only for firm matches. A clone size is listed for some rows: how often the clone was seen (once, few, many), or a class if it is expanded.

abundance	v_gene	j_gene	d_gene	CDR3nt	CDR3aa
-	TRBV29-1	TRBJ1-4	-	TGCAGCGTTACGTTACAGGGATATGAAAAACTGTTTTTT	CSVTLQGYEKLFF
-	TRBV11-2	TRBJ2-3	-	TGTGCCAGCAGCTTAATGAACGGGGGCACAGATACGCAGTATTTT	CASSLMNGGTDTQYF
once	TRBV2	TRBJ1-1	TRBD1	TGTGCCAGCAGTGGGACAGGTAGCCCTGAAGCTTTCTTT	CASSGTGSPEAFF
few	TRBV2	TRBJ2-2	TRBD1	TGTGCCAGCAGTGAACAGGGGGTATTCGGGGAGCTGTTTTTT	CASSEQGVFGELFF
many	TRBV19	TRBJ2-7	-	TGTGCCAGTAGCCGCCGGAAAGAATTCTCTGGCGAGCAGTACTTC	CASSRRKEFSGEQYF
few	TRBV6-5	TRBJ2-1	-	TGTGCCAGCAGTTACGGTGGCAGCTACAATGAGCAGTTCTTC	CASSYGGSYNEQFF
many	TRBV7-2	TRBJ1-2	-	TGTGCCAGCAGCTTGAGGCAGGAGGGCTACACCTTC	CASSLRQEGYTF
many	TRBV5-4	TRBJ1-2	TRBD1	TGTGCCAGCAGCTTACCGACAGGGGAAGGTTATGGCTACACCTTC	CASSLPTGEGYGYTF
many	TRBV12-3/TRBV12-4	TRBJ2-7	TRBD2	TGTGCCAGCAGTCTCGTGGTGGGAGCGGGAAGGAACGAGCAGTACTTC	CASSLVVGAGRNEQYF
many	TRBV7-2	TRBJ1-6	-	TGTGCCAGCAGGCGGACAGTGTATAATTCACCCCTCCACTTT	CASRRTVYNSPLHF
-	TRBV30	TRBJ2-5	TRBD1	TGTGCCTGGAGAAAAGGGGGCCGGGAGACCCAGTACTTC	CAWRKGGRETQYF
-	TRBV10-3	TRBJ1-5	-	TGTGCCAGCAGTTACTCGAGGGGGGACAATATGGGTCAGCCCCAGCATTTT	CASSYSRGDNMGQPQHF
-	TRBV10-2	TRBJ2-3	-	TGCGCCAGCAGTGATTTTCTTAGCACAGATACGCAGTATTTT	CASSDFLSTDTQYF
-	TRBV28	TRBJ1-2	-	TGTGCCAGCAGTTTAGGGAGTCGTGGCTACACCTTC	CASSLGSRGYTF
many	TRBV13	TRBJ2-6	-	TGTGCCAGCAGCAGCGGATCCCCTGGGGCCAACGTCCTGACTTTC	CASSSGSPGANVLTF
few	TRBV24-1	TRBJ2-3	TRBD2	TGTGCCACCAGTGACGACCGGGGGGATGGAGATACGCAGTATTTT	CATSDDRGDGDTQYF
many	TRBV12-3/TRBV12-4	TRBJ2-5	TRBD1	TGTGCCAGCAACCCCGGTGGGACAGCGACCCAGTACTTC	CASNPGGTATQYF
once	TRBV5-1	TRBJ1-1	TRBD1	TGCGCCAGCGTCCCAGGGGGAGGGGGGAACACTGAAGCTTTCTTT	CASVPGGGGNTEAFF
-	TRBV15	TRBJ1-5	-	TGTGCCACCAGCAGAGATGGGCTTTCGGGGGATAATCAGCCCCAGCATTTT	CATSRDGLSGDNQPQHF